This TCR beta chain was observed in a study of blood T cell repertoires in COVID-19. About the research overall: Acute and convalescent COVID-19 samples came from the United States, Italy and Spain. T cells, B-cell-depleted T cells, or PBMCs provided the cDNA or gDNA that served as material.

The CDR3 has 13 residues. The V end was cut by 1 base, the J end by 10 bases, with 13 bases between. Germline V lookup: CDR1 LGHNA, CDR2 YNFKEQ. In the original workflow: Reference gene primer amplification in the assay estimated nucleated cell counts. Sequenced by immunoSEQ multiplex PCR; TCRdb stores in-frame clones only, minus some. V and J calls plus clone size are reproduced from that table; the DNA served to infer D and trimming. This table has 45,000 to 55,000 clones, 86% appearing once. The table lists this clone with a few counts. Sequencing used peripheral blood. The TCR comes from a man aged 65-85 years with active COVID-19. The chain has TRBV4-2 and TRBJ1-1; D call uncertain. Here the CDR3 reads CASSQGEGWAAFF. The CDR3 region has the DNA TGTGCCAGCAGCCAAGGGGAGGGTTGGGCAGCTTTCTTT.